These 7 T cell receptor beta chains were all obtained from the same sample, sequenced in a study of blood T cell repertoires in COVID-19. Method: immunoSEQ multiplex PCR; TCRdb's copy keeps in-frame clones and lacks some. The sample gives roughly 230,000 clones, about 88% of which show up once; roughly 6.7% is in the top ten. Input material: PBMCs or T cells enriched from blood (not recorded which). The receptors stem from a woman aged 50 to 60 who had been exposed to COVID-19.

CDR3 sequence: CASSRGGQGAAKEGYTF. In DNA, the CDR3 is TGTGCCAGCAGCCGAGGGGGCCAAGGGGCTGCCAAGGAGGGCTACACCTTC. The chain links TRBV7-8 to TRBJ1-2, with TRBD1 matching 7 bases. The CDR3 runs to 17 residues. V lost 5 bases to trimming and J lost 8 bases; unmatched junction nucleotides: 20. CDR1 SGHVS and CDR2 FQNEAQ come from the germline V gene.

V and J are TRBV15 and TRBJ2-1, with TRBD2 identical over 8 bases. Germline values: CDR1 LNHNV, CDR2 YYDKDF (reference sequence). J gave up 7 bases and V 7 bases, and 12 bases lay outside the gene matches. The CDR3 length is 15 residues. DNA of the CDR3: TGTGCCACCAAAAAGCCGGGACTAGTAGTAAATGAGCAGTTCTTC. Translated, it gives CATKKPGLVVNEQFF.

The V and J genes are TRBV24-1 and TRBJ2-1; 7 nucleotides align to TRBD2. The CDR3 is 16 residues long. Trimming at V came to 4 bases and at J to 0 bases, leaving 5 bases not matched to a gene. Germline V gene data show CDR1 as KGHDR and CDR2 as SFDVKD. The CDR3 DNA reads as TGTGCCACCAGTGAGCCATCTAGCGGCTCCTACAATGAGCAGTTCTTC. Translation gives CATSEPSSGSYNEQFF.

Comment on this clone: The same CDR3 also results from other DNA sequences found in this sample. This chain links TRBV19 with TRBJ2-5, with 7 bases that match TRBD2. The CDR3 is 12 amino acids. J lost 5 bases, V lost 4 bases, and 1 base had no gene match. Germline assignment: CDR1 LNHDA and CDR2 SQIVND (reference sequence). The CDR3 DNA follows: TGTGCCAGTAGTAGCGGGGGTGAGACCCAGTACTTC. Amino acids: CASSSGGETQYF.

This chain joins TRBV7-8 and TRBJ1-2; 8 nucleotides match TRBD1. This CDR3 is 14 amino acids long. After removal of 4 bases from V and 8 bases from J, the junction contained 9 bases not matched to a gene. Per the germline V gene, CDR1 is SGHVS and CDR2 is FQNEAQ. The CDR3: CASSSRGRPLGYTF. The CDR3 DNA reads TGTGCCAGCAGCTCCAGGGGGCGCCCCCTCGGCTACACCTTC.

A remark on this clone: Mismatch with germline at one junction end may stem from a read error. The chain carries TRBV7-8 and TRBJ2-3, with D perhaps matching TRBD1 (7 bases). The CDR3 loop spans 14 amino acids. Germline V lookup: CDR1 SGHVS, CDR2 FQNEAQ. CDR3 DNA sequence: TGTGCCAGCAGCCTAGCGACAGGGTCGGATACGCAGTATTTT. Encoded protein: CASSLATGSDTQYF. Full variable domain (remainder filled in from reference TRBV7-8 and TRBJ2-3): GAGVSQSPRYKVAKRGQDVALRCDPISGHVSLFWYQQALGQGPEFLTYFQNEAQLDKSGLPSDRFFAERPEGSVSTLKIQRTQQEDSAVYLCASSLATGSDTQYFGPGTRLTVL.

The J gene is TRBJ2-7, the V gene TRBV7-9; the D gene is possibly TRBD1 (5 bases). V lost 0 bases to trimming and J lost 2 bases, with 8 bases between them. The CDR3 runs to 14 residues. Germline CDR1 reads SEHNR; CDR2 reads FQNEAQ (reference sequence). The CDR3 nucleotides read TGTGCCAGCAGCTTAGCAGACAGAGCCTACGAGCAGTACTTC. Its translation is CASSLADRAYEQYF.